This T cell receptor beta chain was found in a study of blood T cell repertoires in COVID-19. J gave up 8 bases and V 4 bases, and 4 bases lay outside the gene matches. The CDR3 is made up of 14 amino acids. The V gene's germline CDR1 is MNHNS and CDR2 SASEGT. This table comes from immunoSEQ multiplex PCR, and its TCRdb copy is limited to in-frame clones, with some not included. The sample lists around 120,000 clones, approximately 83% occurring once. This receptor was obtained from a man in his forties or fifties with active or convalescent COVID-19. The material sequenced was peripheral blood. This chain links TRBV6-1 with TRBJ2-1; 11 bases match TRBD2. In DNA, the CDR3 is TGTGCCAGCAGTGTAGCGGGGGGGGGCGATGAGCAGTTCTTC. Translation gives CASSVAGGGDEQFF.